The 13 T cell receptor beta chains presented below share a single source sample, sequenced in a study of shared clonotypes between healthy human individuals. Profiled with immunoSEQ multiplex PCR; TCRdb holds only in-frame clones, not every one. Of around 2.5 million clones listed, 93% are singletons. Sequencing input: naive CD4+ T cells from PBMCs. Subset reported: CD45RA+ positively selected. The receptors derive from a man younger than 35 in good health. Some clones in this sample may be carry-over from other donors' samples.

This clone was seen more than once but under ten times. J is TRBJ1-1 and V is TRBV7-6; 7 positions match TRBD1. The J segment lost 0 bases and the V segment lost 5 bases, leaving 9 bases of the junction unmatched. The CDR3 consists of 16 residues. Per the germline V gene, CDR1 is SGHVS and CDR2 is FNYEAQ. The CDR3 region is CASSVNRGLLNTEAFF. The CDR3 region has the DNA TGTGCCAGCAGCGTTAACAGGGGATTGTTGAACACTGAAGCTTTCTTT.

The J gene is TRBJ2-1, the V gene TRBV4-3; 9 nucleotides align to TRBD2. Trimming cost V 1 base and J 7 bases; bases outside gene matches: 11. CDR1 and CDR2 from the germline V gene are LGHNA and YSLEER. The CDR3 is made up of 17 amino acids. In nucleotides, the CDR3 is TGCGCCAGCAGCCAAGCCCCCGCGGGAGGGCCGGGGAATGAGCAGTTCTTC. It encodes CASSQAPAGGPGNEQFF.

The V and J genes are TRBV30 and TRBJ2-7, with a tentative D call TRBD2 (7 bases). This CDR3 spans 14 amino acids. CDR1 is GTSNPN and CDR2 is SVGIG in the germline V gene (reference sequence). Trimming pared 4 bases from V and 6 bases from J, leaving 19 bases between. The CDR3 nucleotides are TGTGCCTGGACCGGGGGGCAGGGGATAGGCGAGCAGTACTTC. Translation: CAWTGGQGIGEQYF.

This clone was found a few times. J is TRBJ1-5 and V is TRBV7-9; D call uncertain. Between the trimmed V and J ends, which lost 5 bases and 10 bases, there was a span of 12 bases. Germline CDR1 SEHNR, CDR2 FQNEAQ (reference sequence). The CDR3 length is 12 residues. The CDR3 coding sequence is TGTGCCAGCAGCCCCTACGGAGCACCCCAGCATTTT. Its translation: CASSPYGAPQHF.

The gene calls are TRBV28 and TRBJ1-1, with D possibly matching TRBD1 (6 bases). CDR1 is MDHEN, CDR2 SYDVKM, per germline. There are 16 residues in the CDR3. The ends were cut back, 10 bases at V and 0 bases at J, with 21 bases in the middle. CDR3 DNA sequence: TGTGCCATCGCGGGGGGGGCTCGGAGAATGAACACTGAAGCTTTCTTT. It translates to CAIAGGARRMNTEAFF.

The chain combines TRBV7-3 with TRBJ2-3; 7 positions match TRBD1. V shed 5 bases, J shed 4 bases, and the junction held 6 bases outside the gene matches. The CDR3 sequence is 14 residues long. Per the germline V gene, CDR1 is SGHTA and CDR2 is FQGTGA. The CDR3 nucleotides are TGTGCCAGCAGCATCACAGGGGACGCAGATACGCAGTATTTT. Translation gives CASSITGDADTQYF.

This sequence joins TRBV6-5 and TRBJ1-3; D ambiguous. Between the trimmed V and J ends, which lost 4 bases and 4 bases, there was a span of 14 bases. The CDR3 has 15 residues. Germline CDR1 MNHEY, CDR2 SVGAGI. CDR3 coding DNA: TGTGCCAGCAGTTCCCCCCGGGCGGGAGGAAACACCATATATTTT. Protein: CASSSPRAGGNTIYF.

The genes are TRBV7-8 and TRBJ2-7, with D maybe TRBD1 (6 bases). Germline loops: CDR1 SGHVS, CDR2 FQNEAQ. V lost 6 bases and J 3 bases, leaving 18 bases between the germline ends. The CDR3 loop spans 15 amino acids. As DNA, the CDR3 is TGTGCCAGCAGTTCAACGGACAGCCGGTTCTACGAGCAGTACTTC. Protein: CASSSTDSRFYEQYF.

In its sample, this clone was seen once. The rearrangement links TRBV4-3 to TRBJ1-1; 8 bases align to TRBD1. Trimming at V came to 4 bases and at J to 1 base, leaving 5 bases not matched to a gene. Germline lookup yields CDR1 LGHNA and CDR2 YSLEER. The length of the CDR3 is 15 residues. This CDR3 is CASSPIGTGNTEAFF. As DNA, the CDR3 is TGCGCCAGCAGCCCGATCGGGACAGGGAACACTGAAGCTTTCTTT.

This clone was seen once. In the same sample, other DNA sequences code for this CDR3. This sequence joins TRBV28 and TRBJ2-7; the D gene is possibly TRBD1 (6 bases). V was shortened by 4 bases and J by 2 bases, with 12 bases between the two germline ends. From germline, CDR1 is MDHEN and CDR2 SYDVKM. The CDR3 runs 14 residues. CDR3 DNA sequence: TGTGCCAGCAGTTCTGGGACACGAACCTACGAGCAGTACTTC. This gives the protein CASSSGTRTYEQYF. The full variable domain, its missing parts supplied by reference TRBV28 and TRBJ2-7, is DVKVTQSSRYLVKRTGEKVFLECVQDMDHENMFWYRQDPGLGLRLIYFSYDVKMKEKGDIPEGYSVSREKKERFSLILESASTNQTSMYLCASSSGTRTYEQYFGPGTRLTVT.

This clone was seen only once. The chain has TRBV28 and TRBJ2-3, with D perhaps matching TRBD1 (5 bases). Deletions cut 2 bases from V and 2 bases from J, with 11 bases between. This CDR3 is built from 15 residues. CDR1 is MDHEN, CDR2 SYDVKM, per germline. The DNA of the CDR3 is TGTGCCAGCAGTTTACCCGACAGTTACACAGATACGCAGTATTTT. The encoded protein is CASSLPDSYTDTQYF. The full variable domain, rest sourced from reference TRBV28 and TRBJ2-3, is DVKVTQSSRYLVKRTGEKVFLECVQDMDHENMFWYRQDPGLGLRLIYFSYDVKMKEKGDIPEGYSVSREKKERFSLILESASTNQTSMYLCASSLPDSYTDTQYFGPGTRLTVL.

The chain links TRBV21-1 to TRBJ2-1; the table's D call, TRBD2, was not checked against the DNA. TRBV21-1 is a pseudogene locus. This CDR3 is 15 amino acids long. The CDR3 protein is CASSKGLAGVNEQFF. CDR3 bases: TGTGCCAGCAGCAAGGGTCTAGCGGGAGTCAATGAGCAGTTCTTC.

V gene TRBV7-8 combines with J gene TRBJ1-6; D remains ambiguous. CDR1 is SGHVS, CDR2 FQNEAQ, per germline. The V and J ends lost 4 bases and 7 bases respectively, with 14 bases between them. The CDR3 has 15 residues. As DNA, the CDR3 is TGTGCCAGCAGCTCCAAGGACGGTCGAAATTCACCCCTCCACTTT. This encodes CASSSKDGRNSPLHF.